This TCR beta chain was sequenced in a study of blood T cell repertoires in COVID-19. This CDR3 spans 15 amino acids. Germline CDR1 reads SGHAT; CDR2 reads FQNNGV. With 5 bases clipped from V and 5 bases from J, the junction kept 10 bases outside the gene matches. The authors' processing: Scientists estimated how many nucleated cells there were by amplifying reference gene primers. Libraries were prepared by immunoSEQ multiplex PCR; TCRdb keeps only in-frame clonotypes and omits some of them. D and trimming were read from the DNA, whereas the V and J calls and clone size are those reported in that table. The sample includes 190,000 or so clones, about 81% of them seen just once.

V gene TRBV11-2 combines with J gene TRBJ2-5, with 8 bases aligning to TRBD1. The sequenced sample consisted of PBMCs or T cells enriched from blood (not recorded which). The receptor comes from a man aged 35-49 years who had recovered from COVID-19. DNA of the CDR3: TGTGCCAGCAGCCGGTACAGGGGGGTGAGCGAGACCCAGTACTTC. This codes for CASSRYRGVSETQYF. The full variable domain, in which reference TRBV11-2 and TRBJ2-5 provide the parts outside the CDR3, is EAGVAQSPRYKIIEKRQSVAFWCNPISGHATLYWYQQILGQGPKLLIQFQNNGVVDDSQLPKDRFSAERLKGVDSTLKIQPAKLEDSAVYLCASSRYRGVSETQYFGPGTRLLVL.